This T cell receptor beta chain originates from a study of blood T cells in healthy people across ages. Trimming took 5 bases from V and 4 from J; bases not matched to a gene: 8. This CDR3 region has 15 residues. Per germline, CDR1 SGHTA and CDR2 FQGNSA. It was with a sample-barcoded 5' primer and a J-beta primer mix that a second PCR of roughly 7 to 12 cycles was run. TCRdb reprocessed the 5' RACE reads with MiXCR, giving one entry per CDR3 protein. The table has about 640,000 distinct CDR3 sequences, 40% to 50% seen once. Of note for this clonotype: What it recognizes is unknown.

Study observations and caveats: Among long-lived donors, naive CD4+ cells were more numerous and diversity higher than in aged donors.

The rearrangement uses TRBV7-2 and TRBJ1-5; 7 bases line up with TRBD1. Sequenced input: blood. The receptor comes from a man at least 80 years old in good health. CDR3 amino acids: CASSPQTDRNQPQHF. DNA of the CDR3: TGTGCCAGCAGCCCTCAGACGGACAGGAATCAGCCCCAGCATTTT.